The T cell receptor (beta chain) under discussion was sequenced for a study of neurological immune-mediated disorders. The time point was: longitudinal time-point 3. The authors produced cDNA by 5'RACE using 10-nucleotide random UMIs. MiXCR, run by TCRdb on the 5' RACE reads, gives a single entry per CDR3 protein. In the table there are more than 95,000 distinct CDR3 sequences, 10% to 14% of which are singletons. Study results and caveats: HTLV-1-associated myelopathy had the most TCR clonal expansion, while multiple sclerosis had the least, a level that fell below healthy controls.

Comment on this clonotype: Its antigen is currently unknown.

This TCR was sampled from a female donor with HTLV-1-associated myelopathy (HAM/TSP). The source material was PBMCs.

The CDR3 nucleotides read TGTGCCAGCAGTTCCTATAACGACAGGGTCGAGCAGTACTTC. Translating it yields CASSSYNDRVEQYF. V gene TRBV27 combines with J gene TRBJ2-7; 7 bases line up with TRBD1. The CDR3 contains 14 residues. The ends lost 4 bases at V and 6 bases at J; junction bases unmatched: 9. CDR1 and CDR2 (germline): MNHEY, SMNVEV (reference sequence).